The 22 T cell receptor beta chains below come from one sample, sequenced in a study of T cells in Graves' hyperthyroidism and ophthalmopathy. Authors of the study amplified TCR beta CDR3 regions from RNA transcripts. Carried out on the TCR CDR3, a first-round RT-PCR used the HTBI primer set. TCRdb independently ran MiXCR on the multiplex PCR reads; one entry per CDR3 protein. The table has 300,000 to 450,000 distinct CDR3 sequences, about 15% seen once. Sequencing was done on a sample of blood. Receptors were obtained from a woman aged 55-69 years with Graves' hyperthyroidism.

In the case of this clonotype: A clone one base away is much larger, so this may be a read error. The chain carries TRBV5-6 and TRBJ1-2; TRBD1 might be the D (5 bases). In germline, CDR1 is SGHDT, CDR2 YYEEEE. This CDR3 comprises 15 residues. The ends were cut back, 2 bases at V and 5 bases at J, with 16 bases in the middle. CDR3 DNA: TGTGCCAGCAGCTTCTGGGAGACAGAGCCGTATGGCTACACCTTC. Translated, it gives CASSFWETEPYGYTF.

This chain connects TRBV10-1 to TRBJ1-5; D might be TRBD1 (5 bases). The CDR3 contains 20 residues. V lost 10 bases and J 3 bases, leaving 34 bases between the germline ends. Germline CDR1 reads WNHNN; CDR2 reads SYGVQD (reference sequence). The CDR3 bases are TGCGCCACCCATAAGGGGCCTTTTTCCTTCAGGGTACCATTCAATCAGCCCCAGCATTTT. This encodes CATHKGPFSFRVPFNQPQHF.

This clonotype was picked up many times. The gene calls are TRBV30 and TRBJ2-2; unclear D gene. Germline CDR1 reads GTSNPN; CDR2 reads SVGIG (reference sequence). V shed 2 bases and J shed 0 bases, with 7 bases lying between them. The CDR3 covers 14 residues. In nucleotides, the CDR3 is TGTGCCTGGAGTCTGGGGTCGAACACCGGGGAGCTGTTTTTT. Encoded protein: CAWSLGSNTGELFF.

This clonotype has a count of ten or more. This chain uses TRBV2 with TRBJ2-3; tentative D call: TRBD2 (5 bases). This CDR3 spans 14 amino acids. Trimming cost V 4 bases and J 6 bases, with 14 bases left between them. Germline CDR1 and CDR2: SNHLY and FYNNEI. CDR3 sequence (DNA): TGTGCCAGCAGTGGATCGGCGGGCCCCGATACGCAGTATTTT. Translating gives CASSGSAGPDTQYF. Full variable domain (missing parts from reference TRBV2 and TRBJ2-3): EPEVTQTPSHQVTQMGQEVILRCVPISNHLYFYWYRQILGQKVEFLVSFYNNEISEKSEIFDDQFSVERPDGSNFTLKIRSTKLEDSAMYFCASSGSAGPDTQYFGPGTRLTVL.

Only a few counts were recorded for this clonotype. The chain recombines TRBV9 with TRBJ2-1; the match to TRBD2 covers 14 bases. V was clipped by 0 bases and J by 8 bases; unmatched bases: 4. The CDR3 spans 16 residues. CDR1 is SGDLS and CDR2 is YYNGEE in the germline V gene. The CDR3 DNA sequence: TGTGCCAGCAGCGTAGCGGGACTAGCGGGAGTGGATGAGCAGTTCTTC. Translating gives CASSVAGLAGVDEQFF.

This clonotype has a count of ten or more. The chain's CDR3 is CAWSVGQGNSPLHF. In nucleotides, the CDR3 is TGTGCCTGGAGTGTTGGACAGGGGAATTCACCCCTCCACTTT. This sequence joins TRBV30 and TRBJ1-6; 9 positions agree with TRBD1. The germline CDR1 and CDR2 sequences are GTSNPN and SVGIG (reference sequence). CDR3 size: 14 residues. V was pared by 0 bases and J by 7 bases, with 1 base of the junction left unmatched.

This clonotype was counted ten times or more. The rearrangement joins TRBV20-1 to TRBJ2-3, with 12 positions matching TRBD2. The V gene end was trimmed by 2 bases and the J gene end by 3 bases; junction bases not matched to a gene: 6. Looked up from germline, CDR1 is DFQATT and CDR2 is SNEGSKA (reference sequence). The CDR3 sequence is 16 residues long. The CDR3 loop reads CSARPLAGGTTDTQYF. CDR3 nucleotide sequence: TGCAGTGCTAGACCACTAGCGGGAGGTACTACAGATACGCAGTATTTT.

This clonotype has ten or more counts. The chain couples TRBV7-9 to TRBJ2-5, with 7 bases aligning to TRBD2. The V and J ends lost 5 bases and 7 bases, in that order; junction bases with no gene match: 13. The CDR3 spans 15 residues. Germline CDR1 and CDR2: SEHNR and FQNEAQ (reference sequence). The CDR3 nucleotides are TGTGCCAGCAGCGGACGGGACGGGGGGATAGGGACCCAGTACTTC. It specifies CASSGRDGGIGTQYF.

The gene calls are TRBV27 and TRBJ1-6; D not certain. This CDR3 comprises 10 residues. Per germline, CDR1 MNHEY and CDR2 SMNVEV (reference sequence). The CDR3: CAPPPSPLHF. As DNA, the CDR3 is TGTGCTCCACCCCCTTCACCCCTCCACTTT.

The chain is built from TRBV28 and TRBJ2-7; 7 positions agree with TRBD2. Trimming removed 8 bases from V and 2 bases from J; junction bases left unmatched: 3. Per the germline V gene, CDR1 is MDHEN and CDR2 is SYDVKM. The length of the CDR3 is 12 residues. The CDR3 coding sequence is TGTGCCAGCGCCGGGAGGCCCTACGAGCAGTACTTC. It codes for CASAGRPYEQYF. Combining the CDR3 with reference TRBV28 and TRBJ2-7 gives the whole variable domain DVKVTQSSRYLVKRTGEKVFLECVQDMDHENMFWYRQDPGLGLRLIYFSYDVKMKEKGDIPEGYSVSREKKERFSLILESASTNQTSMYLCASAGRPYEQYFGPGTRLTVT.

About this clonotype itself: This may arise from a read error, as a much more abundant clone is one base away. This chain links TRBV7-9 with TRBJ2-5; maybe TRBD2 (5 bases). The CDR3 is made up of 13 amino acids. The germline V gene has CDR1 SEHNR and CDR2 FQNEAQ (reference sequence). CDR3 amino acids: CTSSYDYRETQYF. The CDR3 DNA sequence: TGTACCAGCAGCTACGACTATCGGGAGACCCAGTACTTC.

This clonotype was seen a few times. The CDR3 region has the DNA TGCAGTGCTCCCCCGGGACAGGGATTTGGCGAGCAGTACTTC. Translation gives CSAPPGQGFGEQYF. The V call is TRBV20-1, the J call TRBJ2-7, with 9 bases aligning to TRBD1. The CDR3 runs 14 residues. Trimming cost V 5 bases and J 6 bases; bases outside gene matches: 11. CDR1 DFQATT and CDR2 SNEGSKA come from the germline V gene (reference sequence).

Ten or more counts support this clonotype. The chain is built from TRBV13 and TRBJ2-7; D is ambiguous. The germline gives CDR1 PRHDT, CDR2 FYEKMQ (reference sequence). CDR3 length: 12 residues. Between the trimmed V and J ends, which lost 4 bases and 10 bases, there was a span of 14 bases. CDR3 DNA sequence: TGTGCCAGCAGCTACGTCATGGCAGAACAGTACTTC. This translates into CASSYVMAEQYF.

This chain uses TRBV19 with TRBJ2-1; D is possibly TRBD2 (6 bases). The CDR3 is 14 amino acids. Germline loops: CDR1 LNHDA, CDR2 SQIVND (reference sequence). V lost 5 bases to trimming and J lost 8 bases, with 16 bases between them. CDR3 sequence: CASSFGQRAHEQFF. Written as DNA, the CDR3 is TGTGCCAGTAGTTTTGGGCAGCGGGCCCATGAGCAGTTCTTC. Full variable domain (rest looked up from reference TRBV19 and TRBJ2-1): DGGITQSPKYLFRKEGQNVTLSCEQNLNHDAMYWYRQDPGQGLRLIYYSQIVNDFQKGDIAEGYSVSREKKESFPLTVTSAQKNPTAFYLCASSFGQRAHEQFFGPGTRLTVL.

This clonotype was counted at least ten times. DNA for the CDR3: TGTGCCAGTAAAACGGGACAGGGGCCAGATACGCAGTATTTT. Translating it yields CASKTGQGPDTQYF. The V call is TRBV7-9, the J call TRBJ2-3, with TRBD1 identical over 10 bases. V shed 9 bases and J 4 bases; nucleotides not matched to a gene: 7. Germline lookup yields CDR1 SEHNR and CDR2 FQNEAQ (reference sequence). The CDR3 consists of 14 residues.

This clonotype was seen many times. V is TRBV7-8 and J is TRBJ1-5; 8 positions agree with TRBD1. V shed 0 bases, J shed 9 bases, and the junction held 13 bases outside the gene matches. The CDR3 covers 17 residues. Germline V CDR1 and CDR2: SGHVS, FQNEAQ. The CDR3 nucleotides read TGTGCCAGCAGCTTAGCGGACCCAGGGGGCTACTCCTCGCCCCAGCATTTT. Translated: CASSLADPGGYSSPQHF. Full variable domain (outside the CDR3, taken from reference TRBV7-8 and TRBJ1-5): GAGVSQSPRYKVAKRGQDVALRCDPISGHVSLFWYQQALGQGPEFLTYFQNEAQLDKSGLPSDRFFAERPEGSVSTLKIQRTQQEDSAVYLCASSLADPGGYSSPQHFGDGTRLSIL.

This clonotype was observed at least ten times. The CDR3 spells CASSLLGQGGTEAFF. The CDR3, as DNA: TGTGCCAGCAGTTTATTAGGCCAGGGTGGCACTGAAGCTTTCTTT. This chain links TRBV28 with TRBJ1-1; the D gene is possibly TRBD1 (5 bases). V lost 1 base and J lost 4, with 13 bases in between. The CDR3 runs to 15 residues. The germline gives CDR1 MDHEN, CDR2 SYDVKM. Complete variable domain (other parts from reference TRBV28 and TRBJ1-1): DVKVTQSSRYLVKRTGEKVFLECVQDMDHENMFWYRQDPGLGLRLIYFSYDVKMKEKGDIPEGYSVSREKKERFSLILESASTNQTSMYLCASSLLGQGGTEAFFGQGTRLTVV.

The sample holds many counts of this clonotype. The V gene is TRBV5-1, the J gene TRBJ1-1, with D tentatively TRBD1 (6 bases). Trimming left V 0 bases short and J 5 bases short, with 17 bases between. The CDR3 spans 16 residues. Germline CDR1 SGHRS, CDR2 YFSETQ. In DNA, the CDR3 is TGCGCCAGCAGCTTGGCTTTTCGGGGGCCGGGGACTGAAGCTTTCTTT. It translates to CASSLAFRGPGTEAFF.

V and J are TRBV20-1 and TRBJ1-2; 7 bases are shared with TRBD1. The germline V gene encodes CDR1 DFQATT and CDR2 SNEGSKA (reference sequence). CDR3 length: 13 amino acids. J was trimmed by 1 base and V by 6 bases; bases with no gene match: 5. DNA of the CDR3: TGCAGTGCCGCGACAGGGTTTAACTATGGCTACACCTTC. Encoded protein: CSAATGFNYGYTF.

This clonotype was detected many times. The chain carries TRBV11-1 and TRBJ2-3; D remains unclear. This CDR3 region has 13 residues. CDR1 and CDR2 (germline): SGHAT, FQDESV (reference sequence). The ends were cut back, 6 bases at V and 0 bases at J, with 7 bases in the middle. The CDR3 reads CASRQYSTDTQYF. CDR3 in DNA: TGTGCCAGCAGACAATACAGCACAGATACGCAGTATTTT.

This clonotype occurred many times. The CDR3 coding sequence is TGCAGTGCTAGAGGGGAGGTAGGGACTAGCCTGTACTTC. Protein sequence: CSARGEVGTSLYF. V usage is TRBV20-1 and J usage is TRBJ2-5, with 9 bases aligning to TRBD2. The CDR3 runs to 13 residues. Trimming at V came to 1 base and at J to 13 bases, leaving 10 bases not matched to a gene. Germline assignment: CDR1 DFQATT and CDR2 SNEGSKA (reference sequence).

This clonotype was seen at least ten times. The chain joins TRBV12-3 or TRBV12-4 to TRBJ2-1; perhaps TRBD2 as D (5 bases). The CDR3 is 17 amino acids. V dropped 2 bases and J dropped 0 bases, with 14 bases sitting between them. As DNA, the CDR3 is TGTGCCAGCAGTTTAAACCCCCTAGCATCCTCCTACAATGAGCAGTTCTTC. Its translation is CASSLNPLASSYNEQFF.